The clone carrying this T cell receptor beta chain occurred once. The data originate from a study of cytomegalovirus exposure and HLA in healthy donors. The CDR3 runs to 15 residues. Per germline, CDR1 SGHRS and CDR2 YFSETQ. The V end lost 0 bases, the J end lost 0 bases, and 6 bases lay between the germline ends. Primers included in the PCR were 60 Vbeta and 13 Jbeta primers. Measured with immunoSEQ multiplex PCR; TCRdb has only the in-frame clones, and not every one. The table includes about 140,000 clones, over 65% detected once. The TCR originated in a female donor in good health and CMV-seropositive. The chain uses TRBV5-1 and TRBJ2-2; the D gene is possibly TRBD2 (6 bases). Sequencing was done on a sample of PBMCs. The CDR3 sequence is CASSLASANTGELFF. The CDR3 bases are TGCGCCAGCAGCTTGGCTAGCGCGAACACCGGGGAGCTGTTTTTT.